This TCR beta chain derives from a study of blood T cell repertoires in COVID-19. The table came from immunoSEQ multiplex PCR; TCRdb's copy has only in-frame clones and leaves some out. The repertoire has about 140,000 clones, around four fifths of them found once; the top ten carry roughly 4%. CDR3 length: 14 amino acids. CDR1 and CDR2 (germline): GTSNPN, SVGIG (reference sequence). V dropped 3 bases and J dropped 0 bases, with 9 bases sitting between them. Sequenced: peripheral blood. The receptor was isolated from a woman aged 80 or over with acute or convalescent COVID-19. The V gene is TRBV30, the J gene TRBJ1-3; D is uncertain. CDR3 sequence: CAWSPGFSGNTIYF. The CDR3 region has the DNA TGTGCCTGGAGCCCGGGGTTCTCTGGAAACACCATATATTTT.